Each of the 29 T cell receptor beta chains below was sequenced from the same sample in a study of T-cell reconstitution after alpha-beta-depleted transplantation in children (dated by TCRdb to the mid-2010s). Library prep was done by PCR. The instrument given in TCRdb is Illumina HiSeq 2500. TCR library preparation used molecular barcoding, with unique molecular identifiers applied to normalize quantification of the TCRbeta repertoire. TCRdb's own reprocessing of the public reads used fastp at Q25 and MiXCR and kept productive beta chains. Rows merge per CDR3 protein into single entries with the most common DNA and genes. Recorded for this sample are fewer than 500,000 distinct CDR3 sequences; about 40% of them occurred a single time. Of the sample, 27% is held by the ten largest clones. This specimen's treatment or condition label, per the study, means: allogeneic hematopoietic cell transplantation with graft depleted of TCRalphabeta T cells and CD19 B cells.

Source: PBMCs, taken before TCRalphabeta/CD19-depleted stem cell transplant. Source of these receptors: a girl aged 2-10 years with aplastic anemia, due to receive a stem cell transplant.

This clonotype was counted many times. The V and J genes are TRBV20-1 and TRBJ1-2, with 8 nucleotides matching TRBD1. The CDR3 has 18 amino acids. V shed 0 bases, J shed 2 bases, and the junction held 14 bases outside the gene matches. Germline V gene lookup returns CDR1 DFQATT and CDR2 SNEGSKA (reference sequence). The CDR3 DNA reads TGCAGTGCTAGAGAAAGGTCAGGGGCAGGGGGCGAAAACTATGGCTACACCTTC. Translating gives CSARERSGAGGENYGYTF.

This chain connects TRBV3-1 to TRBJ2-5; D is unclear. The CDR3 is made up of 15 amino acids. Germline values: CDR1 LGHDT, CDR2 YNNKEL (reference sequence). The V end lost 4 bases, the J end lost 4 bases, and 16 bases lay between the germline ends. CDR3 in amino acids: CASSPQWGFIETQYF. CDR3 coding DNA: TGTGCCAGCAGCCCCCAATGGGGATTTATAGAGACCCAGTACTTC.

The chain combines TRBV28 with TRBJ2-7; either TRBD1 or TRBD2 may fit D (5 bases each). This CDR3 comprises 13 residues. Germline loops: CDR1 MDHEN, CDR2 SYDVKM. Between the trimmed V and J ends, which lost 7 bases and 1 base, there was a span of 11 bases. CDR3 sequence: CASTHGASYEQYF. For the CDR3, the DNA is TGTGCCAGCACCCACGGGGCATCCTACGAGCAGTACTTC.

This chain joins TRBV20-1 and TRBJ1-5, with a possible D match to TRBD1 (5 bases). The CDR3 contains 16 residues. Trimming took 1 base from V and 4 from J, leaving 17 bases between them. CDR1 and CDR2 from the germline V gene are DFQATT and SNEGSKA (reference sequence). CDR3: CSARVGRQWGNQPQHF. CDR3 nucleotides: TGCAGTGCTAGAGTGGGGAGGCAGTGGGGGAATCAGCCCCAGCATTTT.

The CDR3 is CATSREGRYQETQYF. The CDR3 region has the DNA TGTGCCACCAGCAGAGAAGGCAGGTACCAAGAGACCCAGTACTTC. The rearrangement uses TRBV15 and TRBJ2-5; D gene uncertain. The V end lost 0 bases, the J end lost 0 bases, and 8 bases lay between the germline ends. CDR3 length equals 15 residues. CDR1 LNHNV and CDR2 YYDKDF come from the germline V gene (reference sequence). The full variable domain, rest sourced from reference TRBV15 and TRBJ2-5, is DAMVIQNPRYQVTQFGKPVTLSCSQTLNHNVMYWYQQKSSQAPKLLFHYYDKDFNNEADTPDNFQSRRPNTSFCFLDIRSPGLGDTAMYLCATSREGRYQETQYFGPGTRLLVL.

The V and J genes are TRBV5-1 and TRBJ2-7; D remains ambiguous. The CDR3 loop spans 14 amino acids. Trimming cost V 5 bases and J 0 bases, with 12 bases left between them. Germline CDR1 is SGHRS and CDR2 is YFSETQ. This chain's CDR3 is CASRLEVSSYEQYF. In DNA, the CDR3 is TGCGCCAGCAGACTTGAAGTTAGCTCCTACGAGCAGTACTTC.

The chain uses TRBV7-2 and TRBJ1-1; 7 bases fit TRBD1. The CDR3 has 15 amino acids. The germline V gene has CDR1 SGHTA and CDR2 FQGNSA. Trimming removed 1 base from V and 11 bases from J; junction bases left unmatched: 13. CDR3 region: CASSLGQGSSSSAFF. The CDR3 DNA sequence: TGTGCCAGCAGCTTAGGACAGGGATCATCATCGAGCGCTTTCTTT.

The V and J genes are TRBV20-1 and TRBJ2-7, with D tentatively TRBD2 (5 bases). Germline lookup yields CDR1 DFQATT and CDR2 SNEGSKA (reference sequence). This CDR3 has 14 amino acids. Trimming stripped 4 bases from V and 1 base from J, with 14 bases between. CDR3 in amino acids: CSATWLGSSYEQYF. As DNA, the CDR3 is TGCAGTGCTACCTGGCTAGGGAGTTCCTACGAGCAGTACTTC.

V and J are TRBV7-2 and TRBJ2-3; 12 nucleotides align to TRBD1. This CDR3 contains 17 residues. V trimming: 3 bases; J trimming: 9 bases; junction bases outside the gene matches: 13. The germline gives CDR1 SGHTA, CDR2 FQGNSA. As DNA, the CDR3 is TGTGCCAGCAGCTTGTCCGGGACAGGGGGCCCAATGGACACGCAGTATTTT. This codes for CASSLSGTGGPMDTQYF.

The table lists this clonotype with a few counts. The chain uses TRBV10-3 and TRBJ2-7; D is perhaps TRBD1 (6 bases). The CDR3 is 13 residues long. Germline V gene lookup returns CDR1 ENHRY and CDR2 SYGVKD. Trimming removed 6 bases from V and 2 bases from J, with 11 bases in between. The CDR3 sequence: CAISQDRAYEQYF. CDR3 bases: TGTGCCATCAGCCAGGACAGAGCCTACGAGCAGTACTTC.

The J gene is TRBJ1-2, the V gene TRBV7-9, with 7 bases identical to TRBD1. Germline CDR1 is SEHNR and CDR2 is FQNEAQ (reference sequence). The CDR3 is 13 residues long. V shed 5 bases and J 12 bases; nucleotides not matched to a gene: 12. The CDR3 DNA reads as TGTGCCAGCAGCCAGACAGGGTCTCTGGGCGACACCTTC. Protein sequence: CASSQTGSLGDTF.

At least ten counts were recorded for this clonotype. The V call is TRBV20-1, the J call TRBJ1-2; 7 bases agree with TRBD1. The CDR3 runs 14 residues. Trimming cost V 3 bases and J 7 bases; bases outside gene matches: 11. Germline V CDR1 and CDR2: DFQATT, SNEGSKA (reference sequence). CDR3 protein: CSARDRTQGGGYTF. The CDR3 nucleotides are TGCAGTGCTAGGGATCGCACCCAGGGGGGTGGCTACACCTTC.

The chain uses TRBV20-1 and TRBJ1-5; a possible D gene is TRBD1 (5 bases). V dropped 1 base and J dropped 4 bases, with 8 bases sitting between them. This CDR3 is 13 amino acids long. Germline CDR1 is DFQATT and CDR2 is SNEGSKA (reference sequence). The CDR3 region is CSARGPGNQPQHF. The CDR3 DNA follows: TGCAGTGCTAGAGGGCCAGGGAATCAGCCCCAGCATTTT.

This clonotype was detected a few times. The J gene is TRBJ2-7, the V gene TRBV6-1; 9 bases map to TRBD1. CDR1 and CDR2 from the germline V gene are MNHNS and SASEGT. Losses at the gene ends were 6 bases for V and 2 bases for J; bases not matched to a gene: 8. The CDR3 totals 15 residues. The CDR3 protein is CASSPQQGAAYEQYF. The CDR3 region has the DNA TGTGCCAGCAGCCCACAACAGGGGGCGGCCTACGAGCAGTACTTC.

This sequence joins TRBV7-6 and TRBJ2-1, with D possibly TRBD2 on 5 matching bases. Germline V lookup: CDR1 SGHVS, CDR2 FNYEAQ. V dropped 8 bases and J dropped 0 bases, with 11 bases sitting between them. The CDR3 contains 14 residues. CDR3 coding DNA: TGTGCCAGCGCGGGTCTTGACTCCTACAATGAGCAGTTCTTC. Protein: CASAGLDSYNEQFF.

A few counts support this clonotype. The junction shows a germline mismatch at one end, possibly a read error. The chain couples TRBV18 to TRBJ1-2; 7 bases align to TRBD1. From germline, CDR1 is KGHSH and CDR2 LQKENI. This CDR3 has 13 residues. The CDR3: CASSPGQDYGYTF. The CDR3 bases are TGCGCCAGCAGCCCCGGACAGGATTATGGCTACACCTTC.

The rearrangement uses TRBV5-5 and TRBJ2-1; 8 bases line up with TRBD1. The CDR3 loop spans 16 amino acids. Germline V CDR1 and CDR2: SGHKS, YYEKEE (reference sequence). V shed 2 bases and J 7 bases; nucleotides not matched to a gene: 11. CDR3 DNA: TGTGCCAGCAGCTTAGGCAGGCAGGGGGCTTGGAATGAGCAGTTCTTC. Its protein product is CASSLGRQGAWNEQFF.

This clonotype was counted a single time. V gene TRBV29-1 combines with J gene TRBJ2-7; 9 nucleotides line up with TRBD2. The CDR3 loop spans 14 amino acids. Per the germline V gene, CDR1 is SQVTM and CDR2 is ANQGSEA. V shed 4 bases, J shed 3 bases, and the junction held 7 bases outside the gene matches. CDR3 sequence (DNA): TGCAGCGTTGGCCCGACTAGCGGAGGCTACGAGCAGTACTTC. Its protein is CSVGPTSGGYEQYF.

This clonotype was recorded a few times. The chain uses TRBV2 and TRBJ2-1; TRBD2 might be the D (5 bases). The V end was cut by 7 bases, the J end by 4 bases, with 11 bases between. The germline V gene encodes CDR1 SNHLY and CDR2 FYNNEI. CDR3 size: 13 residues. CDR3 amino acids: CASIPGLYNEQFF. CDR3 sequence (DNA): TGTGCCAGCATACCCGGACTGTACAATGAGCAGTTCTTC.

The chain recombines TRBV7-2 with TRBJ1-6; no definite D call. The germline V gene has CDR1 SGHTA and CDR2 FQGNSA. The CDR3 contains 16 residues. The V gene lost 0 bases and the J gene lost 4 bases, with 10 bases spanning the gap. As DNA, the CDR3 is TGTGCCAGCAGCTTAGCGCTAGGACGGTATAATTCACCCCTCCACTTT. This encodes CASSLALGRYNSPLHF.

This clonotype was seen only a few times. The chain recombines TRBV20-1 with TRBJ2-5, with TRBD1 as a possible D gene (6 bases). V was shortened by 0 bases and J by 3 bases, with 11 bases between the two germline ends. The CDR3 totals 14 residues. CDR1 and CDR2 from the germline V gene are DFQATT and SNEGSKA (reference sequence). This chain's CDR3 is CSARDGAGEETQYF. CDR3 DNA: TGCAGTGCTAGAGATGGGGCAGGGGAAGAGACCCAGTACTTC.

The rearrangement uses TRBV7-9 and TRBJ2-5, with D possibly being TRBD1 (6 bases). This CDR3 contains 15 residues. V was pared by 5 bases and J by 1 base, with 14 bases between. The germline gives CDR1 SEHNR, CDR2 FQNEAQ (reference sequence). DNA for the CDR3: TGTGCCAGCAGCCCACAGGGACGGACCCAAGAGACCCAGTACTTC. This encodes CASSPQGRTQETQYF.

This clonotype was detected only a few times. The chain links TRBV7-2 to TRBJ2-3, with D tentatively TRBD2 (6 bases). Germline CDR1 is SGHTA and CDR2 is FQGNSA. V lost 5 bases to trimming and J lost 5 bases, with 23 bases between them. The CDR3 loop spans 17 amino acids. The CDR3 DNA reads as TGTGCCAGCAGCCACCCTAGCGCATATGAGGTGGAAGATACGCAGTATTTT. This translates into CASSHPSAYEVEDTQYF.

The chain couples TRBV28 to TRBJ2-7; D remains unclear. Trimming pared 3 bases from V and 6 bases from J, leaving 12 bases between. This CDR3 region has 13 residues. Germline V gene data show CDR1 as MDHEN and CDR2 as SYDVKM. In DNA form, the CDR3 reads TGTGCCAGCAGTTTCGGGTGGGTAGGCGAGCAGTACTTC. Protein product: CASSFGWVGEQYF.

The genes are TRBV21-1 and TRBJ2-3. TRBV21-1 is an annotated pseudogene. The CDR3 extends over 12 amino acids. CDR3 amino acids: CASSKLADTQYF. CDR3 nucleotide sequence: TGTGCCAGCAGCAAGCTAGCAGATACGCAGTATTTT.

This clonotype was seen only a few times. In nucleotides, the CDR3 is TGTGCCAGCACCCGAGGGACTAACGACTACGAGCAGTACTTC. Translating it yields CASTRGTNDYEQYF. The chain carries TRBV7-9 and TRBJ2-7; 7 bases line up with TRBD2. The V gene's germline CDR1 is SEHNR and CDR2 FQNEAQ (reference sequence). V lost 7 bases and J lost 3; bases outside the gene matches: 9. The CDR3 contains 14 residues.

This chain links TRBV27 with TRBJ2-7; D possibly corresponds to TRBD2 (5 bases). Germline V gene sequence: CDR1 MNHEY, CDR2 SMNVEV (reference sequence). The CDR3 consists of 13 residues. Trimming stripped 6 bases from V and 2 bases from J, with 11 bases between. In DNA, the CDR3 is TGTGCCAGCAGCCGACCCGGGGCCTACGAGCAGTACTTC. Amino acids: CASSRPGAYEQYF.

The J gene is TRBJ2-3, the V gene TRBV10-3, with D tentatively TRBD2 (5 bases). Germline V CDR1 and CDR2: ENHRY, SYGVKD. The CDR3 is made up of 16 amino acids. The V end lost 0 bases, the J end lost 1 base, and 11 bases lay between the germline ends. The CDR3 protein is CAISESDSPGTDTQYF. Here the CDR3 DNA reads TGTGCCATCAGTGAGTCGGACTCCCCCGGCACAGATACGCAGTATTTT.

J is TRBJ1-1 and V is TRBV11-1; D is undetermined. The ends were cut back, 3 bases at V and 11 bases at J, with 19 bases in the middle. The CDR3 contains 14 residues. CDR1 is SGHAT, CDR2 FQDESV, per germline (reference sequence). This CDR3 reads CASSLNLVAGWAFF. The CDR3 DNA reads TGTGCCAGCAGCTTGAATTTGGTGGCGGGTTGGGCTTTCTTT.